Given below is one T cell receptor beta chain in context. The data derive from a study of blood T cell repertoires in COVID-19. Per the authors' pipeline: Reference gene primer amplification in the assay estimated nucleated cell counts. Method: immunoSEQ multiplex PCR; TCRdb's copy keeps in-frame clones and lacks some. That table furnishes V, J and clone size, whereas the DNA furnished D and trimming. The sample lists 450,000 to 500,000 clones; approximately 85% were seen once. CDR3 length: 17 amino acids. Sequencing was done on a sample of peripheral blood. The chain recombines TRBV21-1 with TRBJ1-1. TRBV21-1 is recorded as a pseudogene. The TCR comes from a human donor in a cohort sampled during active COVID-19. The DNA for the CDR3 is TGTGCCAGCAGCAAAGATCGAGTGCGGGGGCAGAACACTGAAGCTTTCTTT. It encodes CASSKDRVRGQNTEAFF.